Shown below are 18 T cell receptor beta chains from a single sample sequenced in a study of CD8+CD57+ T cells in acquired aplastic anemia. Patients selected for sequencing had displayed CD8+CD57+ cell expansion by flow cytometry. The template used for profiling TCR beta VDJ and CDR3 was genomic DNA. TCRdb called the reads again in MiXCR, with one record for every CDR3 protein. The table lists 100,000 to 150,000 distinct CDR3 sequences, about 43% of them singletons, with around 2.7% in the top ten. Sequenced material: sorted CD4+, CD8+, or CD8+CD57+ T cells (not recorded which) from PBMCs. These receptors were collected from a human donor with aplastic anemia.

Concerning this clonotype: A much larger clone differs by one base, so this may be a read error. The missing conserved phenylalanine or tryptophan at the end of this CDR3 makes a read error likely. The J gene is TRBJ1-6, the V gene TRBV6-1; D unclear. The germline V gene has CDR1 MNHNS and CDR2 SASEGT. The V gene lost 6 bases and the J gene lost 0 bases, with 9 bases spanning the gap. This CDR3 comprises 15 residues. CDR3: CASSEQSSYNSPLHL. Written as DNA, the CDR3 is TGTGCCAGCAGCGAACAGAGCTCCTATAATTCACCCCTCCACCTT.

At least ten counts were recorded for this clonotype. The chain is built from TRBV20-1 and TRBJ2-5, with TRBD2 identical over 14 bases. The trim removed 5 bases at V and 5 bases at J, leaving 10 bases unmatched. Germline values: CDR1 DFQATT, CDR2 SNEGSKA (reference sequence). The CDR3 is made up of 16 amino acids. For the CDR3, the DNA is TGCAGTGCTCTTCAGACTAGCGGGGGGGTTTGGGAGACCCAGTACTTC. It codes for CSALQTSGGVWETQYF.

Many counts were recorded for this clonotype. The rearrangement links TRBV18 to TRBJ2-5; D unclear. The germline V and J ends were trimmed by 7 bases and 4 bases, with 13 bases remaining between them. The CDR3 spans 13 residues. Germline V gene sequence: CDR1 KGHSH, CDR2 LQKENI. CDR3 DNA sequence: TGTGCCAGCTTTTTCAGAGCCGGAGAGACCCAGTACTTC. This sequence encodes CASFFRAGETQYF.

This clonotype was detected ten times or more. The rearrangement joins TRBV28 to TRBJ2-7; maybe TRBD2 (5 bases). Germline CDR1 MDHEN, CDR2 SYDVKM. Trimming removed 5 bases from V and 1 base from J, with 12 bases in between. This CDR3 has 14 amino acids. The CDR3 region is CASSPGSISYEQYF. Here the CDR3 DNA reads TGTGCCAGCAGTCCGGGGTCCATTTCCTACGAGCAGTACTTC.

The chain links TRBV9 to TRBJ1-2, with unresolved D. The CDR3 has 12 residues. Germline CDR1 is SGDLS and CDR2 is YYNGEE. Trimming removed 3 bases at V and 4 bases at J, with 7 bases between. CDR3 loop: CASSGYSYGYTF. The CDR3 DNA reads TGTGCCAGCAGCGGTTACAGCTATGGCTACACCTTC.

The sample holds many counts of this clonotype. The CDR3 spells CASSLVVGPDYGYTF. The DNA of the CDR3 is TGCGCCAGCAGCTTGGTAGTCGGCCCTGACTATGGCTACACCTTC. The chain employs TRBV5-1 and TRBJ1-2; D ambiguous. CDR3 length: 15 amino acids. Germline CDR1 SGHRS, CDR2 YFSETQ. Trimming took off 0 bases at V and 3 bases at J, with 12 bases between the two ends.

This clonotype was counted at least ten times. V gene TRBV9 combines with J gene TRBJ1-2, with D maybe TRBD1 (5 bases). V was shortened by 0 bases and J by 1 base, with 7 bases between the two germline ends. This CDR3 is built from 14 residues. Germline loops: CDR1 SGDLS, CDR2 YYNGEE. CDR3 residues: CASSVGGGNYGYTF. Written as DNA, the CDR3 is TGTGCCAGCAGCGTAGGTGGGGGTAACTATGGCTACACCTTC.

This clonotype was counted ten times or more. The chain links TRBV24-1 to TRBJ2-7; D remains ambiguous. V was pared by 2 bases and J by 2 bases, with 12 bases between. Germline V CDR1 and CDR2: KGHDR, SFDVKD. The CDR3 is made up of 15 amino acids. CDR3 sequence: CATSDSLVQPYEQYF. The CDR3 DNA reads TGTGCCACCAGTGATTCATTGGTCCAGCCCTACGAGCAGTACTTC.

Details on this clonotype: The junction and the germline gene differ at one end; a read error may be behind it. The chain recombines TRBV7-9 with TRBJ2-5; no firm D call. There are 13 residues in the CDR3. The V gene's germline CDR1 is SEHNR and CDR2 FQNEAQ (reference sequence). The CDR3 region has the DNA TGTGCCAGTAGCTTAGGATTGTACAATGAGCAGTACTTC. It yields the protein CASSLGLYNEQYF.

This clonotype has a count of ten or more. The chain has TRBV6-1 and TRBJ1-6; D gene uncertain. The germline V and J ends were trimmed by 6 bases and 4 bases, with 16 bases remaining between them. The germline gives CDR1 MNHNS, CDR2 SASEGT. The CDR3 is made up of 16 amino acids. This chain's CDR3 is CASRRLDVTYNSPLHF. Here the CDR3 DNA reads TGTGCCAGCAGGCGGTTGGACGTAACTTATAATTCACCCCTCCACTTT.

This clonotype was seen a handful of times. V and J are TRBV6-1 and TRBJ2-2, with 8 bases matching TRBD1. Germline loops: CDR1 MNHNS, CDR2 SASEGT. This CDR3 region has 16 residues. The J segment lost 3 bases and the V segment lost 5 bases, leaving 8 bases of the junction unmatched. The CDR3 here is CASSKGTGLYTGELFF. CDR3 DNA: TGTGCCAGCAGTAAAGGGACAGGACTCTACACCGGGGAGCTGTTTTTT.

This clonotype was observed at least ten times. The chain joins TRBV28 to TRBJ2-3; 11 bases map to TRBD2. V trimming: 4 bases; J trimming: 3 bases; junction bases outside the gene matches: 3. The CDR3 spans 15 residues. Per germline, CDR1 MDHEN and CDR2 SYDVKM. CDR3 nucleotide sequence: TGTGCCAGCAGTTCCCCTAGCGGGGGGACAGATACGCAGTATTTT. This gives the protein CASSSPSGGTDTQYF.

The V gene is TRBV18, the J gene TRBJ1-3, with D uncertain. This CDR3 contains 14 residues. Germline V gives CDR1 KGHSH, CDR2 LQKENI. V was shortened by 3 bases and J by 7 bases, with 13 bases between the two germline ends. The CDR3 coding sequence is TGTGCCAGCTCACCCACCTCCTATGGGAACACCATATATTTT. It codes for CASSPTSYGNTIYF.

This clonotype was seen more than once but under ten times. Possible read error: a much larger clone is one base away. Here the CDR3 omits its conserved ending phenylalanine or tryptophan, so a read error is the likely source. The CDR3: CSARLAGGTDTQYL. Written as DNA, the CDR3 is TGCAGTGCTAGACTAGCGGGGGGGACAGATACGCAGTATCTT. The gene calls are TRBV20-1 and TRBJ2-3; 12 bases fit TRBD2. This CDR3 region has 14 residues. Trimming cost V 2 bases and J 3 bases; bases outside gene matches: 0. CDR1 DFQATT and CDR2 SNEGSKA come from the germline V gene (reference sequence).

This clonotype was recorded only once. The chain uses TRBV2 and TRBJ2-3, with D perhaps matching TRBD2 (5 bases). The germline CDR1 and CDR2 sequences are SNHLY and FYNNEI. The CDR3 has 15 amino acids. With 3 bases removed from V and 6 bases from J, the gap between germline ends came to 16 bases. The CDR3 loop is CASSDLSLAVDTQYF. The DNA for the CDR3 is TGTGCCAGCAGTGATTTGAGTCTAGCTGTTGATACGCAGTATTTT.

This clonotype was picked up a small number of times. A clone one base away is much larger, so this may be a read error. The chain employs TRBV2 and TRBJ1-1; D remains ambiguous. The CDR3 consists of 14 residues. In germline, CDR1 is SNHLY, CDR2 FYNNEI. V was clipped by 6 bases and J by 2 bases, with 13 bases between them. The CDR3 region is CASRVRSHNTEAFF. The DNA for the CDR3 is TGTGCCAGCAGAGTCCGGAGTCACAACACTGAAGCTTTCTTT.

V usage is TRBV7-6 and J usage is TRBJ2-1; 8 positions agree with TRBD1. V was clipped by 5 bases and J by 3 bases; unmatched bases: 3. The CDR3 consists of 14 residues. Germline V gives CDR1 SGHVS, CDR2 FNYEAQ. The CDR3 region is CASSVTGGYNEQFF. The CDR3 bases are TGTGCCAGCAGCGTTACAGGGGGCTACAATGAGCAGTTCTTC.

On this clonotype itself: This likely comes from a read error, as the CDR3 has no conserved phenylalanine or tryptophan at its end. This chain connects TRBV28 to TRBJ1-1; D is uncertain. Germline CDR1 is MDHEN and CDR2 is SYDVKM. V was shortened by 7 bases and J by 5 bases, with 8 bases between the two germline ends. The CDR3 loop spans 11 amino acids. As DNA, the CDR3 is TGTGCCAGCACACTCACTACTGAAGCTTTCTCT. It yields the protein CASTLTTEAFS.